This TCR beta chain was found in a study of blood T cell repertoires in COVID-19. Authors' processing steps: Nucleated cell counts were estimated from reference gene primer amplification. The data were produced by immunoSEQ multiplex PCR, yet TCRdb's version contains in-frame clones alone and is incomplete. That table is the source of V, J and clone size, and D and trimming were worked out from the DNA. Of around 260,000 clones listed, roughly 89% are singletons. Trimming removed 4 bases from V and 8 bases from J, with 18 bases in between. The V gene's germline CDR1 is SGHRS and CDR2 YFSETQ. The CDR3 runs 14 residues.

J is TRBJ1-2 and V is TRBV5-1; D possibly corresponds to TRBD1 (5 bases). The receptor comes from a woman in her twenties or thirties with active or convalescent COVID-19. Sequencing was done on a sample of peripheral blood. This CDR3 reads CASSPGLPRMGYTF. As DNA, the CDR3 is TGCGCCAGCAGCCCAGGGCTTCCTAGGATGGGCTACACCTTC.